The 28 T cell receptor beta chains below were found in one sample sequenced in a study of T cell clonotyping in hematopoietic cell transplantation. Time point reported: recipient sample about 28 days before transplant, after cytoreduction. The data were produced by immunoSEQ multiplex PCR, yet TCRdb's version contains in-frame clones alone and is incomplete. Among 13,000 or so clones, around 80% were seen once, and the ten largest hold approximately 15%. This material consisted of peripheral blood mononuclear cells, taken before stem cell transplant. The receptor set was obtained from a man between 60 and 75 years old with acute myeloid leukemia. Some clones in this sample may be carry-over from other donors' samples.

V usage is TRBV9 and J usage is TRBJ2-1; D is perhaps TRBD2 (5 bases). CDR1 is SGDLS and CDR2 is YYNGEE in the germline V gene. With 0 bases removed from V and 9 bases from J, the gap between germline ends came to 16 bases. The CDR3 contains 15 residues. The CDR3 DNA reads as TGTGCCAGCAGCGTAGGCGGGCCCAAAAACAGTGAGCAGTTCTTC. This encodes CASSVGGPKNSEQFF. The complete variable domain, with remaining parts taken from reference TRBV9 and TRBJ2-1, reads DSGVTQTPKHLITATGQRVTLRCSPRSGDLSVYWYQQSLDQGLQFLIQYYNGEERAKGNILERFSAQQFPDLHSELNLSSLELGDSALYFCASSVGGPKNSEQFFGPGTRLTVL.

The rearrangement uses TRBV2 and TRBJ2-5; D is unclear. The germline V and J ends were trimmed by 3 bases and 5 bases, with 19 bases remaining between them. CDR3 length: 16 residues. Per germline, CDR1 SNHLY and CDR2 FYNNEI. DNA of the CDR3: TGTGCCAGCAGTGACGGTCGATACCCGCCATGGGAGACCCAGTACTTC. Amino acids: CASSDGRYPPWETQYF.

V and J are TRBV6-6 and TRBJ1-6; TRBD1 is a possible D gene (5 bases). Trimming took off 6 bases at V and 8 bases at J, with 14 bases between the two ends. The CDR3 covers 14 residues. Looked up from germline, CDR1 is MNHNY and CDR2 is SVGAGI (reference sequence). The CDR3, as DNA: TGTGCCAGCAGACCCGGGGGAGTGGATTCACCCCTCCACTTT. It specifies CASRPGGVDSPLHF.

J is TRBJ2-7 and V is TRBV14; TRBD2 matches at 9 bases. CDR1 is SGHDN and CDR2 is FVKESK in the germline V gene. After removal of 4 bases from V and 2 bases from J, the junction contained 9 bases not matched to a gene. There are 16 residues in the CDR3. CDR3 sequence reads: CASSLGRAGGPYEQYF. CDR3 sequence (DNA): TGTGCCAGCAGCCTCGGACGAGCGGGGGGTCCCTACGAGCAGTACTTC.

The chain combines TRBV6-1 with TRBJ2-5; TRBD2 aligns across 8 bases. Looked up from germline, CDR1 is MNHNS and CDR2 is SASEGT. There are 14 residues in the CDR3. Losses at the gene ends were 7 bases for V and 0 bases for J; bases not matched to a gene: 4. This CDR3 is CASTPGGYQETQYF. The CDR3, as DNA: TGTGCCAGCACCCCGGGGGGGTACCAAGAGACCCAGTACTTC.

This chain's CDR3 is CASSVGGGGDTQYF. DNA for the CDR3: TGTGCCAGCAGCGTAGGAGGGGGGGGAGATACGCAGTATTTT. The genes are TRBV9 and TRBJ2-3, with a possible D match to TRBD2 (7 bases). CDR1 and CDR2 (germline): SGDLS, YYNGEE. Deletions cut 0 bases from V and 5 bases from J, with 10 bases between. The length of the CDR3 is 14 residues.

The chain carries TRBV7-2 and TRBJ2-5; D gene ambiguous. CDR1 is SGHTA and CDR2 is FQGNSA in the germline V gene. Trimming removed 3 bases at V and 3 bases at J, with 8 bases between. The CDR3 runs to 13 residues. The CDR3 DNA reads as TGTGCCAGCAGCTTTACAACCAAAGAGACCCAGTACTTC. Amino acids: CASSFTTKETQYF.

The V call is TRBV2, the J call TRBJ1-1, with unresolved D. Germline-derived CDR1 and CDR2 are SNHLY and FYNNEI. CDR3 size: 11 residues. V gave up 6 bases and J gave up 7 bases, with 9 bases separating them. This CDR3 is CASSLLFEAFF. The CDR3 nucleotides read TGTGCCAGCAGCTTATTATTTGAAGCTTTCTTT. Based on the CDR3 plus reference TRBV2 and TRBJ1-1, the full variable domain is EPEVTQTPSHQVTQMGQEVILRCVPISNHLYFYWYRQILGQKVEFLVSFYNNEISEKSEIFDDQFSVERPDGSNFTLKIRSTKLEDSAMYFCASSLLFEAFFGQGTRLTVV.

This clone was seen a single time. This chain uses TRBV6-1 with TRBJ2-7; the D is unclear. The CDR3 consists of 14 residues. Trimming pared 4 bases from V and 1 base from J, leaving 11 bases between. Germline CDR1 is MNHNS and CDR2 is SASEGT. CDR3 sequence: CASSANRRSYEQYF. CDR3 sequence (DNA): TGTGCCAGCAGTGCGAACAGACGTTCCTACGAGCAGTACTTC.

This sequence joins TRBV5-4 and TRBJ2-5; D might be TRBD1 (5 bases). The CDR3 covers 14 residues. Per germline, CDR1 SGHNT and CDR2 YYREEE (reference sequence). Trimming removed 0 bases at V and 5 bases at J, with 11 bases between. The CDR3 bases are TGTGCCAGCAGCTTGGTAGGGGCCGGGGAGACCCAGTACTTC. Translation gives CASSLVGAGETQYF.

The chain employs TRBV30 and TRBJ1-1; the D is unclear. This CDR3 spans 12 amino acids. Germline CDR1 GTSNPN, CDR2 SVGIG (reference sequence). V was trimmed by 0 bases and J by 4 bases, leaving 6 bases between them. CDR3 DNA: TGTGCCTGGAGTGTACTGAGCACTGAAGCTTTCTTT. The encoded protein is CAWSVLSTEAFF.

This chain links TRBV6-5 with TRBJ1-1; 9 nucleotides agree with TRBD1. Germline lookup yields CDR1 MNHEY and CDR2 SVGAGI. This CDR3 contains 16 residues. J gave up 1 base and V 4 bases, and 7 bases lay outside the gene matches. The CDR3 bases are TGTGCCAGCAGTTCAATTCCGGGACAGGGGAACACTGAAGCTTTCTTT. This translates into CASSSIPGQGNTEAFF.

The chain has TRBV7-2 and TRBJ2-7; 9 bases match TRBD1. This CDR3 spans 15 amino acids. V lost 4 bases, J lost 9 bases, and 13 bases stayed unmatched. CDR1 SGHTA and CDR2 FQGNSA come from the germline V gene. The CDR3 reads CASSSRQGVPSRQYF. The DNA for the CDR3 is TGTGCCAGCAGCTCGAGACAGGGGGTCCCCTCTCGGCAGTACTTC.

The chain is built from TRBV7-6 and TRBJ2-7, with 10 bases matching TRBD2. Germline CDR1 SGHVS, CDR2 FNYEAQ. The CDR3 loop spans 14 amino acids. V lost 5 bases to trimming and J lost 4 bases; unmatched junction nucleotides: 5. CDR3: CASSAGTSVYEQYF. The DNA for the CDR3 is TGTGCCAGCAGCGCCGGGACTAGCGTTTACGAGCAGTACTTC.

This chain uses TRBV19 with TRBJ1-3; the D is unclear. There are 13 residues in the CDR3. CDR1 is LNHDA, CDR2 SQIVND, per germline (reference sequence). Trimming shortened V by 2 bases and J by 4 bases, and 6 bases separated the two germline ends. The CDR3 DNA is TGTGCCAGTAGTATAAGCGCCGGAAACACCATATATTTT. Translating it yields CASSISAGNTIYF.

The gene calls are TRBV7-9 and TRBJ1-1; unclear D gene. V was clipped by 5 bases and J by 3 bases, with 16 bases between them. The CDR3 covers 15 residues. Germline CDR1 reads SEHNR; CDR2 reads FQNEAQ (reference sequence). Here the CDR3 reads CASSQHPQGYTEAFF. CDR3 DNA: TGTGCCAGCAGCCAACACCCCCAAGGGTACACTGAAGCTTTCTTT. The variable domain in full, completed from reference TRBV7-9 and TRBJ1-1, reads DTGVSQNPRHKITKRGQNVTFRCDPISEHNRLYWYRQTLGQGPEFLTYFQNEAQLEKSRLLSDRFSAERPKGSFSTLEIQRTEQGDSAMYLCASSQHPQGYTEAFFGQGTRLTVV.

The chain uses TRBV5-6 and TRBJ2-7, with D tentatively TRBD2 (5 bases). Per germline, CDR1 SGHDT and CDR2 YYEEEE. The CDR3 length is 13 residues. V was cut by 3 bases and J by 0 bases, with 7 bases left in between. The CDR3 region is CASSSGSSYEQYF. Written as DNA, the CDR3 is TGTGCCAGCAGCTCTGGGAGCTCCTACGAGCAGTACTTC. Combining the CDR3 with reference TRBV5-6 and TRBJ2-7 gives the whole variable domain DAGVTQSPTHLIKTRGQQVTLRCSPKSGHDTVSWYQQALGQGPQFIFQYYEEEERQRGNFPDRFSGHQFPNYSSELNVNALLLGDSALYLCASSSGSSYEQYFGPGTRLTVT.

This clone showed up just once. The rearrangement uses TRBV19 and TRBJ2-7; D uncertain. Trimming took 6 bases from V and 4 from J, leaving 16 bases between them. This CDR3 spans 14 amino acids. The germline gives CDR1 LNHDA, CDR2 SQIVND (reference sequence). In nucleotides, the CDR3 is TGTGCCAGTAGCCCCTCCGAAAGCGCATACGAGCAGTACTTC. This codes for CASSPSESAYEQYF.

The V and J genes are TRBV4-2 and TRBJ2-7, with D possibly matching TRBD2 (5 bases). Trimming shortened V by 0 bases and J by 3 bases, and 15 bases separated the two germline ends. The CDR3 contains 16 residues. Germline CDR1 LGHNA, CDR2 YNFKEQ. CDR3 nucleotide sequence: TGTGCCAGCAGCCAAGAGGCCGGCACCGGGGTCTACGAGCAGTACTTC. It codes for CASSQEAGTGVYEQYF.

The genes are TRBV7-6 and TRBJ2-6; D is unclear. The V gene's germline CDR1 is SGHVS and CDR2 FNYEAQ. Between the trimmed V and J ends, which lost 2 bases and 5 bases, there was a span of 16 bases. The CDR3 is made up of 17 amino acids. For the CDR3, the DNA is TGTGCCAGCAGCTTAACACTCTCACAAAGTCGGGCCAACGTCCTGACTTTC. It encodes CASSLTLSQSRANVLTF.

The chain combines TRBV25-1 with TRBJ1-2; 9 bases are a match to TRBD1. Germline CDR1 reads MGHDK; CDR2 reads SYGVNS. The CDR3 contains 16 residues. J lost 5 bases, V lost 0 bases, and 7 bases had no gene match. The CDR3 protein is CASSEYRDRDIYGYTF. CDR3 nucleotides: TGTGCCAGCAGTGAATATCGGGACAGGGACATTTATGGCTACACCTTC.

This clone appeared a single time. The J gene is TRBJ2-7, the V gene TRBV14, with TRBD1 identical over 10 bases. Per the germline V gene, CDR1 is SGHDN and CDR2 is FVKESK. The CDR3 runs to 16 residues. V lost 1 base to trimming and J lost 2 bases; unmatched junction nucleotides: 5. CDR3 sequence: CASSQVGGQGTYEQYF. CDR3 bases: TGTGCCAGCAGCCAAGTGGGGGGACAGGGGACCTACGAGCAGTACTTC.

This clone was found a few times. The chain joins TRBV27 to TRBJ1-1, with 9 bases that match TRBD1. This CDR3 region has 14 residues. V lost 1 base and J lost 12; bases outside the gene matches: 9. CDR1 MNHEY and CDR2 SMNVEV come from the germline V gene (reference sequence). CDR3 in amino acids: CASSLLPGQGGPFF. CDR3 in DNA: TGTGCCAGCAGTTTATTACCGGGACAGGGTGGTCCTTTCTTT.

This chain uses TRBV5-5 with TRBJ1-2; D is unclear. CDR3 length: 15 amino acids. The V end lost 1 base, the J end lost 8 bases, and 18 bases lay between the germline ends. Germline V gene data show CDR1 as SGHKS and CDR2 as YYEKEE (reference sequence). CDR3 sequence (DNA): TGTGCCAGCAGCTTGAATGCGGCCCCTCAAGGAGGCTACACCTTC. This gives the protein CASSLNAAPQGGYTF.

CDR3 nucleotides: TGTGCCAGCAGCTTAGCAGTTATTAACACTGAAGCTTTCTTT. Residues: CASSLAVINTEAFF. This sequence joins TRBV7-8 and TRBJ1-1; the D is unclear. The CDR3 has 14 amino acids. V was cut by 0 bases and J by 2 bases, with 7 bases left in between. Looked up from germline, CDR1 is SGHVS and CDR2 is FQNEAQ.

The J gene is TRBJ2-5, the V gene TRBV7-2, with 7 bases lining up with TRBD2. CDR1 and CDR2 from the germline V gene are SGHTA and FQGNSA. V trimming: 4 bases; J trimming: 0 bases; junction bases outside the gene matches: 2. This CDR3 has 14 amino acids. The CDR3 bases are TGTGCCAGCAGCTCCGGGGGGTACCAAGAGACCCAGTACTTC. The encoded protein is CASSSGGYQETQYF.

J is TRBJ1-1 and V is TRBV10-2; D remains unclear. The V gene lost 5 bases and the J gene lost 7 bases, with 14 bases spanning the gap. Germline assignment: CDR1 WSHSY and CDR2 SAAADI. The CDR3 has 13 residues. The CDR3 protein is CASSIGQSYEAFF. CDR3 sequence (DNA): TGCGCCAGCAGTATTGGGCAGTCGTATGAAGCTTTCTTT.

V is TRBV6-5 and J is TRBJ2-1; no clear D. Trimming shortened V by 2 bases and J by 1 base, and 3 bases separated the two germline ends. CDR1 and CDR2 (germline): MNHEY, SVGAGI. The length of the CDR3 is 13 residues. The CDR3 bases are TGTGCCAGCAGTTACAGGTCCTACAATGAGCAGTTCTTC. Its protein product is CASSYRSYNEQFF.